The rows below give T cell receptor beta chains drawn from one sample of a study of T and B cells in COVID-19 patients. Each CDR3 protein is one row after TCRdb ran MiXCR on the multiplex PCR reads. The sample contains around 15,000 distinct CDR3 sequences, approximately 30% of which appear only once. Sequences were obtained from blood. The receptors originated from a human donor who had recovered from COVID-19. The CDR3 runs from the conserved cysteine through the conserved F or W. D genes are given only for firm matches. Size values are once, few and many counts, or a class for expanded clones, and some rows have none.

>.|TRBJ2-2|TRBV9|few
CASSVGWLATGELFF
TGTGCCAGCAGCGTAGGTTGGCTAGCCACCGGGGAGCTGTTTTTT
>.|TRBJ1-2|TRBV5-6|.
CASSYVSRGASGYTF
TGCGCCAGCAGCTACGTTTCTAGGGGGGCGTCGGGCTACACCTTC
>.|TRBJ1-1|TRBV19|medium-sized
CASSMRQRERNTEAFF
TGTGCCAGTAGTATGCGGCAGAGGGAGCGGAACACTGAAGCTTTCTTT
>.|TRBJ1-1|TRBV27|.
CASSLRGAAEAFF
TGTGCCAGCAGTTTACGAGGGGCTGCTGAAGCTTTCTTT
>TRBD2|TRBJ2-5|TRBV27|.
CARDRLAGAVNQETQYF
TGTGCCAGAGACAGACTAGCGGGTGCCGTAAACCAAGAGACCCAGTACTTC
>TRBD1|TRBJ2-5|TRBV30|many
CAWRGQGGDKTQYF
TGTGCCTGGAGGGGACAGGGGGGTGATAAGACCCAGTACTTC
>.|TRBJ2-5|TRBV12-3/TRBV12-4|many
CASGLPQETQYF
TGTGCCAGCGGCCTCCCCCAAGAGACCCAGTACTTC
>.|TRBJ2-7|TRBV7-6|.
CASSPMGRLVDEQYF
TGTGCCAGCAGCCCCATGGGGAGGTTAGTAGACGAGCAGTACTTC
>TRBD2|TRBJ2-1|TRBV27|.
CASSFPGLAGGPEQFF
TGTGCCAGCAGCTTCCCGGGACTAGCGGGAGGACCTGAGCAGTTCTTC
>.|TRBJ1-2|TRBV18|once
CASSPLAPSGTMPRDGYTF
TGTGCCAGCTCACCACTCGCCCCCTCTGGAACGATGCCTCGTGATGGCTACACCTTC
>.|TRBJ1-5|TRBV6-2/TRBV6-3|few
CASRADLRGNQPQHF
TGTGCCAGCAGGGCCGACCTGAGGGGGAATCAGCCCCAGCATTTT
>.|TRBJ2-5|TRBV30|.
CAWNLGGGRVGTQYF
TGTGCCTGGAACCTGGGGGGGGGCAGGGTAGGGACCCAGTACTTC
>TRBD1|TRBJ2-6|TRBV6-5|few
CASRPQGAGANVLTF
TGTGCCAGCAGGCCCCAGGGGGCTGGGGCCAACGTCCTGACTTTC
>TRBD1|TRBJ2-3|TRBV5-1|.
CASSLWDRGIADTQYF
TGCGCCAGCAGCTTGTGGGACAGGGGGATCGCAGATACGCAGTATTTT
>.|TRBJ2-2|TRBV7-6|many
CASSLNVNTGELFF
TGTGCCAGCAGCTTAAACGTGAACACCGGGGAGCTGTTTTTT
>.|TRBJ2-1|TRBV9|few
CASSVMISSYNEQFF
TGTGCCAGCAGCGTCATGATTAGCTCCTACAATGAGCAGTTCTTC
>.|TRBJ1-5|TRBV7-2|.
CASSLDVQFNQPQHF
TGTGCCAGCAGCTTAGATGTCCAGTTCAATCAGCCCCAGCATTTT
>.|TRBJ2-1|TRBV20-1|.
CSASTLALKGNEQFF
TGCAGTGCCAGTACCCTAGCCCTAAAAGGGAATGAGCAGTTCTTC
>TRBD2|TRBJ2-3|TRBV11-2|.
CASSQAGGMSDTQYF
TGTGCCAGCAGCCAAGCGGGGGGGATGTCAGATACGCAGTATTTT
>.|TRBJ1-1|TRBV6-5|.
CASSEVANTEAFF
TGTGCCAGCAGTGAGGTAGCGAACACTGAAGCTTTCTTT
>.|TRBJ2-1|TRBV12-3/TRBV12-4|medium-sized
CASSSPLGGWHEQFF
TGTGCCAGCAGTTCCCCCTTGGGGGGTTGGCATGAGCAGTTCTTC
>TRBD2|TRBJ2-1|TRBV14|.
CASSTLAGEPYNEQFF
TGTGCCAGCAGCACCCTAGCGGGAGAACCCTACAATGAGCAGTTCTTC
>TRBD1|TRBJ1-2|TRBV27|many
CASSVGTGRNYGYTF
TGTGCCAGCAGTGTCGGGACAGGGCGGAATTATGGCTACACCTTC
>TRBD2|TRBJ2-1|TRBV19|medium-sized
CASTPSGDYNEQFF
TGTGCCAGTACCCCTAGCGGGGACTACAATGAGCAGTTCTTC
>TRBD1|TRBJ2-5|TRBV19|.
CASSGGQGVRETQYF
TGTGCCAGTAGTGGGGGACAGGGGGTCAGAGAGACCCAGTACTTC
>.|TRBJ1-1|TRBV30|few
CAWQGYTEAFF
TGTGCCTGGCAGGGATACACTGAAGCTTTCTTT
>.|TRBJ1-2|TRBV10-3|few
CAISELAGYYGYTF
TGTGCCATCAGTGAGTTGGCAGGATACTATGGCTACACCTTC
>TRBD1|TRBJ2-1|TRBV12-3/TRBV12-4|medium-sized
CASSLGDRDANEQFF
TGTGCCAGCAGTTTAGGGGACAGGGATGCCAATGAGCAGTTCTTC
>.|TRBJ2-7|TRBV27|medium-sized
CASRTDTYEQYF
TGTGCCAGCCGGACCGACACCTACGAGCAGTACTTC
>.|TRBJ1-5|TRBV30|many
CAWDSSNQPQHF
TGTGCCTGGGACAGTAGCAATCAGCCCCAGCATTTT
>TRBD1|TRBJ1-1|TRBV6-5|.
CASSPDRGSTEAFF
TGCGCCAGCAGCCCAGACAGGGGTAGCACTGAAGCTTTCTTT
>TRBD2|TRBJ2-7|TRBV15|.
CATSRGLAGVSSYEQYF
TGTGCCACCAGCAGAGGGCTAGCGGGGGTTAGCTCCTACGAGCAGTACTTC
>TRBD1|TRBJ2-7|TRBV6-9|many
CASTSPGQGALYEQYF
TGTGCCAGCACCTCCCCGGGACAGGGGGCTTTGTACGAGCAGTACTTC
>TRBD1|TRBJ1-2|TRBV19|.
CASSPTDRDRGYTF
TGTGCCAGTAGTCCCACGGACAGGGACAGAGGCTACACCTTC
>TRBD1|TRBJ1-2|TRBV5-6|few
CASSLGDSHYGYTF
TGTGCCAGCAGCTTGGGGGACAGCCACTATGGCTACACCTTC
>TRBD1|TRBJ2-7|TRBV10-3|many
CAIKGQGADEQYF
TGTGCCATCAAAGGACAGGGGGCCGACGAGCAGTACTTC
>TRBD1|TRBJ1-2|TRBV29-1|.
CSVGTGDGYTF
TGCAGCGTGGGGACAGGGGATGGCTACACCTTC
>.|TRBJ2-3|TRBV6-6|many
CASRKGEDTQYF
TGTGCCAGCAGAAAAGGAGAAGATACGCAGTATTTT
>TRBD1|TRBJ2-2|TRBV7-6|.
CASSLALDRQGAPGELFF
TGTGCCAGCAGCTTAGCGCTCGACAGACAGGGAGCCCCCGGGGAGCTGTTTTTT
>TRBD2|TRBJ2-1|TRBV10-3|.
CAISGHASGTEQRYNEQFF
TGTGCCATCAGTGGCCACGCTAGCGGGACCGAACAACGCTACAATGAGCAGTTCTTC
>TRBD1|TRBJ1-2|TRBV5-1|.
CASSFPGQGDVRGYGYTF
TGCGCCAGCAGCTTCCCGGGACAGGGTGATGTTCGCGGCTATGGCTACACCTTC
>TRBD2|TRBJ2-7|TRBV29-1|medium-sized
CSVVVRGLADFRTSYEQYF
TGCAGCGTTGTGGTCCGGGGACTAGCGGATTTTAGAACCTCCTACGAGCAGTACTTC
>.|TRBJ2-6|TRBV19|medium-sized
CASSRLNSGANVLTF
TGTGCCAGTAGTCGACTTAACTCTGGGGCCAACGTCCTGACTTTC
>.|TRBJ1-1|TRBV29-1|medium-sized
CSVEVGGMNTEAFF
TGCAGCGTTGAAGTCGGGGGAATGAACACTGAAGCTTTCTTT
>.|TRBJ1-5|TRBV5-6|.
CASSHDRNQPQHF
TGTGCCAGCAGCCACGACCGTAATCAGCCCCAGCATTTT